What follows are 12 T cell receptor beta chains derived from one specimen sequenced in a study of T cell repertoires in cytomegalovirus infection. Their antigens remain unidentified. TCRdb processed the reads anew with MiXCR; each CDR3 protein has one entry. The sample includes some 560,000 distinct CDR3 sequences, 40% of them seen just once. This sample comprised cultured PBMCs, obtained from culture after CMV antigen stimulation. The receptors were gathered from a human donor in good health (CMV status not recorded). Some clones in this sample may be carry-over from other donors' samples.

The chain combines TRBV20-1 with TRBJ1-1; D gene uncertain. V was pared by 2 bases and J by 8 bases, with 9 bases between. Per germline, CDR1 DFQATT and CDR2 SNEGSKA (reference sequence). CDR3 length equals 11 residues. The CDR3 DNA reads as TGCAGTGCTAGAACCCTCGGAGAAGCTTTCTTT. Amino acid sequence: CSARTLGEAFF.

DNA for the CDR3: TGTGCCAGCAGTGAGACAGGGGATTACACTGAAGCTTTCTTT. Protein product: CASSETGDYTEAFF. This chain links TRBV6-1 with TRBJ1-1; 8 bases are a match to TRBD1. V shed 3 bases, J shed 3 bases, and the junction held 3 bases outside the gene matches. CDR3 length: 14 residues. The germline CDR1 and CDR2 sequences are MNHNS and SASEGT.

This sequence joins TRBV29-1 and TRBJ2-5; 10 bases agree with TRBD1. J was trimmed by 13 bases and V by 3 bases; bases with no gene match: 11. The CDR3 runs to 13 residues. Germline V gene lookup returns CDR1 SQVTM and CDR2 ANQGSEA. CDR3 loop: CSVDSGTGVLRYF. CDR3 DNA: TGCAGCGTTGATTCCGGGACAGGGGTGTTGAGGTACTTC.

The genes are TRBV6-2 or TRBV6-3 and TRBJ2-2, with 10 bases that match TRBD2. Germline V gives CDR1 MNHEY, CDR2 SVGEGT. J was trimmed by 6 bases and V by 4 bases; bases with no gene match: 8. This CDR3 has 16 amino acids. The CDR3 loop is CASSSILAGGPGELFF. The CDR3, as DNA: TGTGCCAGCAGTTCGATATTAGCGGGAGGCCCCGGGGAGCTGTTTTTT.

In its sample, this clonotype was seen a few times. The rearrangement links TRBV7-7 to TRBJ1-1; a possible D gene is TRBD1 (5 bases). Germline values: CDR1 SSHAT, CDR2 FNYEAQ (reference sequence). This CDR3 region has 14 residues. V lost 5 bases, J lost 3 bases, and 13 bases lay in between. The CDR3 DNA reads TGTGCCAGCAGCCCCAGGGTGGGGGACACTGAAGCTTTCTTT. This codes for CASSPRVGDTEAFF.

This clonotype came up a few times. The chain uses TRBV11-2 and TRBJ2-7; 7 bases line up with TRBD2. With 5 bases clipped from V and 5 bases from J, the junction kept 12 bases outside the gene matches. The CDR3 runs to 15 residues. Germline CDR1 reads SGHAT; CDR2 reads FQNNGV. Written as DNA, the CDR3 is TGTGCCAGCAGCCCCCCGGCATTCGGGGGGAACGAGCAGTACTTC. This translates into CASSPPAFGGNEQYF.

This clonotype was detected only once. CDR3 nucleotide sequence: TGTGCCAGCAGTGAAAGTCCCACTAGCGGGAGGTATGATACGCAGTATTTT. Protein product: CASSESPTSGRYDTQYF. V and J are TRBV2 and TRBJ2-3; TRBD2 matches at 12 bases. Unmatched junction bases numbered 9, after V lost 2 bases and J lost 6 bases. The germline CDR1 and CDR2 sequences are SNHLY and FYNNEI. This CDR3 comprises 17 residues.

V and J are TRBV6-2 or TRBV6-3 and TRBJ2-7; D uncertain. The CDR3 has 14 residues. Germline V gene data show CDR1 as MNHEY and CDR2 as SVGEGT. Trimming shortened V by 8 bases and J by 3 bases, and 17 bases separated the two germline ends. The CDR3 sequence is CASYRSLLVYEQYF. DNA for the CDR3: TGTGCCAGCTACCGCTCGCTCCTCGTCTACGAGCAGTACTTC.

In nucleotides, the CDR3 is TGTGCCAGCAGCTCCGGACTTATTGCCTACGAGCAGTACTTC. Residues: CASSSGLIAYEQYF. The chain has TRBV7-2 and TRBJ2-7, with D possibly TRBD2 on 5 matching bases. Trimming took 4 bases from V and 2 from J, leaving 12 bases between them. Per the germline V gene, CDR1 is SGHTA and CDR2 is FQGNSA. The CDR3 consists of 14 residues.

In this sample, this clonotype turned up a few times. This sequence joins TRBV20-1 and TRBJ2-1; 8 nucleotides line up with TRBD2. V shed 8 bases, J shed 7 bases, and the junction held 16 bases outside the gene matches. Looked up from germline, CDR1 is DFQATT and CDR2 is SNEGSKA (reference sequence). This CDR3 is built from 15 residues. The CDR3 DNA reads TGCAGTACTGCCGGCACTAGCGGCCCTCGGAATGAGCAGTTCTTC. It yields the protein CSTAGTSGPRNEQFF.

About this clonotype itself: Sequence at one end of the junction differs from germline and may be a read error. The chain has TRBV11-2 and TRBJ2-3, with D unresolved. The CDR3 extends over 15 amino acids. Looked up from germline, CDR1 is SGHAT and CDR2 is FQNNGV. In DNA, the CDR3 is TGTGCCAGCAGATTAGCCTCCAGACGGATAGATACGCAGTATTTT. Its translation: CASRLASRRIDTQYF.

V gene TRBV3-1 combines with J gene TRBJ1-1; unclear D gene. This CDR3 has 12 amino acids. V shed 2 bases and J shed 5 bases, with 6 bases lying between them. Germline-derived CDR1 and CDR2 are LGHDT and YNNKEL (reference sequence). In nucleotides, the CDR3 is TGTGCCAGCAGCCAACAACAGACTGAAGCTTTCTTT. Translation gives CASSQQQTEAFF.